What follows is one T cell receptor (beta chain) and its context. One junction end does not reproduce the germline sequence, and a read error may be involved. Co-extraction of both nucleic acids (RNA and DNA) used roughly 19-33 mg of unsorted bulk tissue. The entry originates in a study of tumor-infiltrating lymphocytes in primary liver carcinoma. With a constant-region primer, TCR beta cDNA was made from approximately 500 ng of total RNA. Employing slightly modified ARM-PCR, three nested multiplex PCR rounds were run, and these gave rise to the TCR beta libraries. Each of the first two PCR rounds ran roughly 9 cycles with TRBV1-TRBV30 forward and C-beta reverse primers. TCRdb re-derived calls from the multiplex PCR reads in MiXCR, one entry per CDR3 protein. The data contain about 120,000 distinct CDR3 sequences, roughly 70% of them seen just once; the ten biggest clones take up over 6.5%. This CDR3 is built from 17 residues. The germline V gene has CDR1 SGHAT and CDR2 FQNNGV.

The TCR originated in a woman aged 55-69 years with primary liver carcinoma and hepatitis B virus infection. The chain has TRBV11-2 and TRBJ2-7; the D call may be TRBD1 or TRBD2 (5 bases each). The sequenced material came from tumor-adjacent normal liver tissue. The CDR3 loop reads CAGRLYHSAGRFHEQYF. In nucleotides, the CDR3 is TGTGCCGGCAGGTTATATCACTCCGCAGGGAGATTTCACGAGCAGTACTTC.